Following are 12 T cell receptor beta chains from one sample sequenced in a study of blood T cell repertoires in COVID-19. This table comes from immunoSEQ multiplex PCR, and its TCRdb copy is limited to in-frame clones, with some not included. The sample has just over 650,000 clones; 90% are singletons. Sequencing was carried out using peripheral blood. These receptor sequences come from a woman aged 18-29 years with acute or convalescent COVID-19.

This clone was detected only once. The CDR3: CATSDGGRGTDTQYF. The CDR3 DNA sequence: TGTGCCACCAGTGATGGGGGGAGGGGCACAGATACGCAGTATTTT. The chain couples TRBV24-1 to TRBJ2-3; 7 bases line up with TRBD2. Germline CDR1 and CDR2: KGHDR and SFDVKD. The CDR3 is 15 residues long. V was clipped by 3 bases and J by 1 base; unmatched bases: 3.

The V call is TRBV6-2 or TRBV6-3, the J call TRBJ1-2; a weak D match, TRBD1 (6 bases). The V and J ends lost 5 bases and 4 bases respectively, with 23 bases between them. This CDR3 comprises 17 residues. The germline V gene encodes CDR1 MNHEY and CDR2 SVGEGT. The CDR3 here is CASSPPLWGGRSYGYTF. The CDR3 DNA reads TGTGCCAGCAGTCCCCCCCTTTGGGGGGGGCGAAGCTATGGCTACACCTTC.

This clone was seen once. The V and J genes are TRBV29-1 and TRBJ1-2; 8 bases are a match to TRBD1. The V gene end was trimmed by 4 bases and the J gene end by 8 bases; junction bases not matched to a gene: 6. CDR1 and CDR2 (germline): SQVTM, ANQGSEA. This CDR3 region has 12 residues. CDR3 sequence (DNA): TGCAGCGTTGTCGCAGGGGGCGCGGGCTACACCTTC. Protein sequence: CSVVAGGAGYTF.

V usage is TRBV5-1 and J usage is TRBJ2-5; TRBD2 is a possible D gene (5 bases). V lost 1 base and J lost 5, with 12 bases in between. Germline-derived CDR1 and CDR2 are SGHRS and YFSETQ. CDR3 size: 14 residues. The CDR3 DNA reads TGCGCCAGCAGCTTGTCCCCCCCGGGGGAGACCCAGTACTTC. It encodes CASSLSPPGETQYF.

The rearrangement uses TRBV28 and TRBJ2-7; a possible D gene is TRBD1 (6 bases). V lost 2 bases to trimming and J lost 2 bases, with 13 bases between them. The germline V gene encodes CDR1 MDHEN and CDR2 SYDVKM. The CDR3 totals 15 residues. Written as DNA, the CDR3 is TGTGCCAGCAGTTTAGGGTCCCAGGGGACCTACGAGCAGTACTTC. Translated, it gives CASSLGSQGTYEQYF.

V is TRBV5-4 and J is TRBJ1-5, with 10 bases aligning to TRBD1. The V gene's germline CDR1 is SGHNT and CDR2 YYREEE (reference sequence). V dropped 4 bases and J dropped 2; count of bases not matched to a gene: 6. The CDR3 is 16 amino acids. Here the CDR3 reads CASSMGGTGGNQPQHF. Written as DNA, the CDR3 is TGTGCCAGCAGCATGGGCGGGACAGGGGGCAATCAGCCCCAGCATTTT.

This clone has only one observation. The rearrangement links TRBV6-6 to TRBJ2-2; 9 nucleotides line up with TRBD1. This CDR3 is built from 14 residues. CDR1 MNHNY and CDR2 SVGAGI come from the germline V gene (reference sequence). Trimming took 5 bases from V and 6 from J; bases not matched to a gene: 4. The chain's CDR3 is CASSAGQGSGELFF. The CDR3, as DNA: TGTGCCAGCAGTGCGGGACAGGGCTCCGGGGAGCTGTTTTTT.

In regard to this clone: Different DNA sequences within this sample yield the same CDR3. The CDR3, as DNA: TGTGCCAGCAGCGTCGGGGGTGCGAACACTGAAGCTTTCTTT. Translation: CASSVGGANTEAFF. V and J are TRBV9 and TRBJ1-1, with a possible D match to TRBD1 (5 bases). CDR1 SGDLS and CDR2 YYNGEE come from the germline V gene. The CDR3 is 14 residues long. V gave up 2 bases and J gave up 1 base, with 9 bases separating them.

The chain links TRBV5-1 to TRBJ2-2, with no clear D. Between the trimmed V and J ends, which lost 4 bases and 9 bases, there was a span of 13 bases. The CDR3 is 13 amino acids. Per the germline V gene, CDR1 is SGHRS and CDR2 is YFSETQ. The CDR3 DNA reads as TGCGCCAGCAGCCCATACGAGTCGTGGGAGCTGTTTTTT. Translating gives CASSPYESWELFF.

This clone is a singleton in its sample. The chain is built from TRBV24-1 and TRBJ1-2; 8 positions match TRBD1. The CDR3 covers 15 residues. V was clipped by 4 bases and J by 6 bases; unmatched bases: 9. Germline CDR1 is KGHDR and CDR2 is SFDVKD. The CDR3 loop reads CATSDTDREVHGYTF. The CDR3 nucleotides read TGTGCCACCAGTGACACGGACAGGGAGGTCCATGGCTACACCTTC.

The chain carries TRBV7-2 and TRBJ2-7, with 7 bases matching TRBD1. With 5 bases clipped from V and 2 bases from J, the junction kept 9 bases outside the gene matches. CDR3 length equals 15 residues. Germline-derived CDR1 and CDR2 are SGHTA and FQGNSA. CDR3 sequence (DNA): TGTGCCAGCAGCGCCGGAAGTACAGGGGCCTACGAGCAGTACTTC. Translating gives CASSAGSTGAYEQYF.

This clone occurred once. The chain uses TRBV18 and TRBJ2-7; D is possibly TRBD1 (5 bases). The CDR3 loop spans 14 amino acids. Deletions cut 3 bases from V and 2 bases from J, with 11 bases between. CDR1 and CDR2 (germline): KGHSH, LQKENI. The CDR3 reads CASSPDTTPYEQYF. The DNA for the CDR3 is TGTGCCAGCTCACCGGACACCACCCCCTACGAGCAGTACTTC.